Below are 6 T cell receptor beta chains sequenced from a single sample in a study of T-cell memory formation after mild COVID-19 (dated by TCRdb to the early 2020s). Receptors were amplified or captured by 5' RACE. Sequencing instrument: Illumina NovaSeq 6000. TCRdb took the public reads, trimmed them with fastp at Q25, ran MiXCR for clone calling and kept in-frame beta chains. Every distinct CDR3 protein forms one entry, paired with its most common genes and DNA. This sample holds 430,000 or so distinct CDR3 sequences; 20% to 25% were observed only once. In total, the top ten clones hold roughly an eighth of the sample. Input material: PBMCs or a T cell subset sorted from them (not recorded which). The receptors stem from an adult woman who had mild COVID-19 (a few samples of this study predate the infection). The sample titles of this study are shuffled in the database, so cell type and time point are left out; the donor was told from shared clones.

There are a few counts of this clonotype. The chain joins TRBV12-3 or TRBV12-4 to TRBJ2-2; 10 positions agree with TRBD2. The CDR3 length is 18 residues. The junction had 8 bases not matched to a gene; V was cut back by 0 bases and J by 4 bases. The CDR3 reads CASSLAHSSGGITGELFF. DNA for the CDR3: TGTGCCAGCAGTTTAGCGCATTCTAGCGGGGGAATCACCGGGGAGCTGTTTTTT.

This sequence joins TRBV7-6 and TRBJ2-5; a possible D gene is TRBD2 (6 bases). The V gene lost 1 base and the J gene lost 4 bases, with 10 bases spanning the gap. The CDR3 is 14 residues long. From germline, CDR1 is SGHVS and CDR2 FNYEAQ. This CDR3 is CASSLGGVRETQYF. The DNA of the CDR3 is TGTGCCAGCAGCTTAGGGGGGGTCCGAGAGACCCAGTACTTC.

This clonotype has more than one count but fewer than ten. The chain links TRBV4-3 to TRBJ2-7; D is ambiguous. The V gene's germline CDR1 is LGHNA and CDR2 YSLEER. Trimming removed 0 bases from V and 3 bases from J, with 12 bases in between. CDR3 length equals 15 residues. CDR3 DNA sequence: TGCGCCAGCAGCCAAGAAATCGGTCAGGACTACGAGCAGTACTTC. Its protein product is CASSQEIGQDYEQYF.

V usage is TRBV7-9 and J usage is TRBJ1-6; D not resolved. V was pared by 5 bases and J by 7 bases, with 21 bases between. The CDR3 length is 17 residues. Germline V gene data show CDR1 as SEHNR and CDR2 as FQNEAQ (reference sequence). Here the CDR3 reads CASSRAADSLKNSPLHF. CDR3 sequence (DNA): TGTGCCAGCAGCCGCGCCGCAGACTCGTTAAAAAATTCACCCCTCCACTTT.

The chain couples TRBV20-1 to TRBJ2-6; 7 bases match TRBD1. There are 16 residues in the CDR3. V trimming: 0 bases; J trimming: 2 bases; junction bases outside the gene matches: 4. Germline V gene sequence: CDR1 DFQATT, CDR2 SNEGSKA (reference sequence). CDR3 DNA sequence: TGCAGTGCTAGAGACAGGGGGAGCACTGGGGCCAACGTCCTGACTTTC. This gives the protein CSARDRGSTGANVLTF.

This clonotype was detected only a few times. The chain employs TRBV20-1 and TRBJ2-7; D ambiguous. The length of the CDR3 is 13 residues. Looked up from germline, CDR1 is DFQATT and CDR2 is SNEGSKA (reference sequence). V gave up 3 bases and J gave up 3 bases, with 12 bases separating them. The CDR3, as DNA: TGCAGTGCTAGTAACTCCCTGGGCTACGAGCAGTACTTC. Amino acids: CSASNSLGYEQYF.